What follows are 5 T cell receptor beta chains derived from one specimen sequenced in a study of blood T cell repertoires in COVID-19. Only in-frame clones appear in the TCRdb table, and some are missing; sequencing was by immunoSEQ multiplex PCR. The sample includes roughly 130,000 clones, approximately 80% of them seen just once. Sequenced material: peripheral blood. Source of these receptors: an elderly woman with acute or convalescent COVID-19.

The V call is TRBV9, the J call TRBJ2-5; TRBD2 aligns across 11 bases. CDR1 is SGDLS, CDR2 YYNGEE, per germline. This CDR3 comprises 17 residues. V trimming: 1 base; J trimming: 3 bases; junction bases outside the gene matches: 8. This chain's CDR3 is CASSVLAGGLREETQYF. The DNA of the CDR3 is TGTGCCAGCAGCGTACTAGCGGGGGGATTAAGGGAAGAGACCCAGTACTTC.

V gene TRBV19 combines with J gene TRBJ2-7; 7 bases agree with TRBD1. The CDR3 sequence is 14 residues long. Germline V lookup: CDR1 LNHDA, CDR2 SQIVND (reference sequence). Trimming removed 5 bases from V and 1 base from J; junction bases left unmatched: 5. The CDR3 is CASSPRTGSYEQYF. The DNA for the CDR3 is TGTGCCAGTAGTCCTCGGACAGGATCCTACGAGCAGTACTTC.

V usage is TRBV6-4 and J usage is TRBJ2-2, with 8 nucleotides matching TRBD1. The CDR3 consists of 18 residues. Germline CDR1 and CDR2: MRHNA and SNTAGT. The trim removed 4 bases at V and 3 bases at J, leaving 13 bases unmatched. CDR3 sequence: CASSGTGRPPWYTGELFF. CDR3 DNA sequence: TGTGCCAGCAGTGGGACAGGGCGGCCACCGTGGTACACCGGGGAGCTGTTTTTT.

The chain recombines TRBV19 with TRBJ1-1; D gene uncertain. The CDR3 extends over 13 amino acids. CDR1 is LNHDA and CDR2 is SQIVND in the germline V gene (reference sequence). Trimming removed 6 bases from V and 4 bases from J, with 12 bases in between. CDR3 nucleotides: TGTGCCAGTAGCCCCGGCGGAATCACTGAAGCTTTCTTT. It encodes CASSPGGITEAFF. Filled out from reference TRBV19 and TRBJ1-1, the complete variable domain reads DGGITQSPKYLFRKEGQNVTLSCEQNLNHDAMYWYRQDPGQGLRLIYYSQIVNDFQKGDIAEGYSVSREKKESFPLTVTSAQKNPTAFYLCASSPGGITEAFFGQGTRLTVV.

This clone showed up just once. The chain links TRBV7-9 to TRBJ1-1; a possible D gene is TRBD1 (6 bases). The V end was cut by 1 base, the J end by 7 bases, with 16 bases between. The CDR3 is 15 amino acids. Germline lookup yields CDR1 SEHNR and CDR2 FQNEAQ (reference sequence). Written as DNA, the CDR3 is TGTGCCAGCAGCTTAGGGTTGGGGGCTTCGGGTGAAGCTTTCTTT. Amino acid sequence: CASSLGLGASGEAFF.